Included here is one TCR beta chain sequence, with context. Using immunoSEQ multiplex PCR, the repertoire was profiled, and TCRdb retains in-frame clones only, with some absent. The sample has tens of thousands of clones; about 82% are singletons. The CDR3 covers 15 residues. Germline V gives CDR1 SGHDT, CDR2 YYEEEE. The V end lost 7 bases, the J end lost 5 bases, and 21 bases lay between the germline ends. These data belong to a study of blood T cell repertoires in COVID-19. Looking at the study overall: Acute-phase and convalescent COVID-19 samples originated in the United States, Italy and Spain. PBMCs, B-cell-depleted T cells, or T cells were the source of the cDNA or gDNA that made up the material.

V is TRBV5-6 and J is TRBJ1-2, with unresolved D. The sample taken for sequencing was peripheral blood. This TCR came from a man aged 45-65 years with active COVID-19. This chain's CDR3 is CASRLKLRAGYGYTF. In DNA form, the CDR3 reads TGTGCCAGCCGACTTAAGCTGAGGGCGGGGTATGGCTACACCTTC.